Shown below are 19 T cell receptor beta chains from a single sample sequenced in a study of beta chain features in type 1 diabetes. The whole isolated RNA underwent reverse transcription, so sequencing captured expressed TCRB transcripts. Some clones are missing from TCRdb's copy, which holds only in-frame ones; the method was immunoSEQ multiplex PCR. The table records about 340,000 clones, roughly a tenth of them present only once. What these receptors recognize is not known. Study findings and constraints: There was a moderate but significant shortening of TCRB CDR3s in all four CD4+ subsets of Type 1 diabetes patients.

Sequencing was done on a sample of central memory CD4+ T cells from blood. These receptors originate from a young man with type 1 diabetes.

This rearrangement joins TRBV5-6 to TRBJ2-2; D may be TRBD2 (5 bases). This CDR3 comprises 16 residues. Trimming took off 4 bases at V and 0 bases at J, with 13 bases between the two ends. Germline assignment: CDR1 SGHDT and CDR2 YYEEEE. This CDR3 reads CASSPRRTANTGELFF. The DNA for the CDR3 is TGTGCCAGCAGCCCGAGACGGACTGCGAACACCGGGGAGCTGTTTTTT.

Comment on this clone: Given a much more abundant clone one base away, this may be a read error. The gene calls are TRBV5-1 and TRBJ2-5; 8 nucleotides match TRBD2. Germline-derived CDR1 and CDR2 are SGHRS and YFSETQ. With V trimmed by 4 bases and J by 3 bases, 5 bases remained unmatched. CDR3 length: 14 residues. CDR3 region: CASSPGGGEETQYF. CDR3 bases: TGCGCCAGCAGCCCGGGGGGGGGCGAAGAGACCCAGTACTTC.

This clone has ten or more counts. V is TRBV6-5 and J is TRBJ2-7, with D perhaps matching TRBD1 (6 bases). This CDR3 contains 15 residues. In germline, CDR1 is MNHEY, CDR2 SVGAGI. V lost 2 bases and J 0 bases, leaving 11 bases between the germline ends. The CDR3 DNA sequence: TGTGCCAGCAGTTACCGCCGGGACAACTCCTACGAGCAGTACTTC. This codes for CASSYRRDNSYEQYF.

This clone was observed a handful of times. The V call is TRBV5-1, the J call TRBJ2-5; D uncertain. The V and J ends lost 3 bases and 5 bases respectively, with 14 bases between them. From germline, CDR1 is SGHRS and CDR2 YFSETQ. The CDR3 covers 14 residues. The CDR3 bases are TGCGCCAGCAGCTCGCAACACGGTTCGGAGACCCAGTACTTC. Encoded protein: CASSSQHGSETQYF.

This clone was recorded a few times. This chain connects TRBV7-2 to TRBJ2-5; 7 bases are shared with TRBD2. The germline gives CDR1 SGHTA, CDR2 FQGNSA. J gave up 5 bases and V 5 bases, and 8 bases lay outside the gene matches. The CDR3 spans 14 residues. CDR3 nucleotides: TGTGCCAGCAGCCCCGCCCAGCGGGGCGAGACCCAGTACTTC. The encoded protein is CASSPAQRGETQYF.

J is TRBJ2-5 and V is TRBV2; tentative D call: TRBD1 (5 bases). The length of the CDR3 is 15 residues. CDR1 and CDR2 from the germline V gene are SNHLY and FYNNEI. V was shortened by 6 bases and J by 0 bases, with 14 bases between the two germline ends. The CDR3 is CASSKSGRDQETQYF. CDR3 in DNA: TGTGCCAGCAGCAAATCGGGCAGGGACCAAGAGACCCAGTACTTC.

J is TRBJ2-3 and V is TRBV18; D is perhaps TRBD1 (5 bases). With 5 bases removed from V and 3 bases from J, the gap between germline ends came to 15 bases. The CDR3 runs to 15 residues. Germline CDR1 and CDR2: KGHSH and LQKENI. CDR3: CASSLGHSPTDTQYF. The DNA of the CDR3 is TGTGCCAGCTCATTGGGGCATAGCCCAACAGATACGCAGTATTTT.

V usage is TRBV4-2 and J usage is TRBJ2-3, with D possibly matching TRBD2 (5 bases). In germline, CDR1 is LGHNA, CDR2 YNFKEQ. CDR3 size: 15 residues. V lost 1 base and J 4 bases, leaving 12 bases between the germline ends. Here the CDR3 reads CASSQGLARADTQYF. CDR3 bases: TGTGCCAGCAGCCAAGGCCTAGCCCGCGCAGATACGCAGTATTTT.

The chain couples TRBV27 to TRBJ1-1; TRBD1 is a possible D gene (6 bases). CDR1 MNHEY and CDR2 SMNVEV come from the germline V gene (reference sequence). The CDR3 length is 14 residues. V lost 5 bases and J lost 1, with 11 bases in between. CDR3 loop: CASSARTANTEAFF. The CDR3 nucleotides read TGTGCCAGCAGTGCCCGGACAGCGAACACTGAAGCTTTCTTT.

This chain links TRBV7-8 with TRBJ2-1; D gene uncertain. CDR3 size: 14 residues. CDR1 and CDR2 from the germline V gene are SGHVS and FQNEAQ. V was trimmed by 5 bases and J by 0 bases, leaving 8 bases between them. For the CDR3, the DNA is TGTGCCAGCAGCCTCCAGGACTCCTACAATGAGCAGTTCTTC. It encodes CASSLQDSYNEQFF. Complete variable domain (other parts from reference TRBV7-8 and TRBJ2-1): GAGVSQSPRYKVAKRGQDVALRCDPISGHVSLFWYQQALGQGPEFLTYFQNEAQLDKSGLPSDRFFAERPEGSVSTLKIQRTQQEDSAVYLCASSLQDSYNEQFFGPGTRLTVL.

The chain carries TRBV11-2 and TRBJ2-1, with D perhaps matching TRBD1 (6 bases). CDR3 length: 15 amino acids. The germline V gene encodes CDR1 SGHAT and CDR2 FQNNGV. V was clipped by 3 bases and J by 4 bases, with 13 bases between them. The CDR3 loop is CASSFDGGQYNEQFF. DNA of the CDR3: TGTGCCAGCAGCTTCGATGGGGGACAATACAATGAGCAGTTCTTC. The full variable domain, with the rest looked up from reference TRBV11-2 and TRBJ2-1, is EAGVAQSPRYKIIEKRQSVAFWCNPISGHATLYWYQQILGQGPKLLIQFQNNGVVDDSQLPKDRFSAERLKGVDSTLKIQPAKLEDSAVYLCASSFDGGQYNEQFFGPGTRLTVL.

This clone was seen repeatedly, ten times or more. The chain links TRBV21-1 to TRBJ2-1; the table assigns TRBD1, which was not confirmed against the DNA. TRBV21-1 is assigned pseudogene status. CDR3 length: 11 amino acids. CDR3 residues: CASSKDRGGLF. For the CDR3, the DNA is TGTGCCAGCAGCAAAGACAGGGGCGGGCTCTTC.

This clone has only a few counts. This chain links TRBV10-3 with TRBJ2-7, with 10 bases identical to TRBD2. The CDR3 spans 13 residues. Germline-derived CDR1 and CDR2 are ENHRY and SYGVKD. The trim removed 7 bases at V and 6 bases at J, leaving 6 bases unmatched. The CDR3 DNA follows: TGTGCCATCACCGAGGGACTAGCGACCGAGCAGTACTTC. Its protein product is CAITEGLATEQYF.

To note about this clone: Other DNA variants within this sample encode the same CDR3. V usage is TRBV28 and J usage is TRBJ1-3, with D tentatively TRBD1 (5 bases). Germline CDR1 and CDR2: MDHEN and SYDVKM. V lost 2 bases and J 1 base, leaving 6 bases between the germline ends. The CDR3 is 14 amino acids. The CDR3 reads CASSLQGSGNTIYF. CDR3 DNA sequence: TGTGCCAGCAGTTTACAGGGTTCTGGAAACACCATATATTTT.

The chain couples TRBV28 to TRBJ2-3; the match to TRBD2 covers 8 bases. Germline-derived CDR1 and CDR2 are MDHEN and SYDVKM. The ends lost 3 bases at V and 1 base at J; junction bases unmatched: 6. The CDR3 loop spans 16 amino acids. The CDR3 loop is CASSFAGRGGTDTQYF. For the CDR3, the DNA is TGTGCCAGCAGTTTCGCCGGGCGGGGGGGCACAGATACGCAGTATTTT.

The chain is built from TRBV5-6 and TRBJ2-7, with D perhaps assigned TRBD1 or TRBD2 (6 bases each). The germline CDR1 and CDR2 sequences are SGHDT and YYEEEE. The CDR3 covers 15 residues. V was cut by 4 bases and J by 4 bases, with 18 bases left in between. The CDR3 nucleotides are TGTGCCAGCAGCCAACCGTCGGGGGCTCATTACGAGCAGTACTTC. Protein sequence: CASSQPSGAHYEQYF.

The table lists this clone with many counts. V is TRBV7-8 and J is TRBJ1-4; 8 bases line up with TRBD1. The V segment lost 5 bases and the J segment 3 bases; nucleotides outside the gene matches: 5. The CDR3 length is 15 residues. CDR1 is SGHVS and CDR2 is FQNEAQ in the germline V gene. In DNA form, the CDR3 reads TGTGCCAGCAGCCAGGACAGGGCTCCTAATGAAAAACTGTTTTTT. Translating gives CASSQDRAPNEKLFF.

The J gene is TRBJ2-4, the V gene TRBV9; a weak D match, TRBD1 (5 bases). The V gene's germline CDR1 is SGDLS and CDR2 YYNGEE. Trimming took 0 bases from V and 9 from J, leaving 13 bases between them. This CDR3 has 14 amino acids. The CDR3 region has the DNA TGTGCCAGCAGCGTAGAAACAGGTTGGGGCATTCAGTACTTC. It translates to CASSVETGWGIQYF.

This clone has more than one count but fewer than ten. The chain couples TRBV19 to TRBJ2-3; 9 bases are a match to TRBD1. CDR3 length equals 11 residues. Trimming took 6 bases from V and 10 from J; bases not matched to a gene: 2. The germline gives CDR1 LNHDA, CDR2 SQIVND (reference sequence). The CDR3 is CASRGQGPQYF. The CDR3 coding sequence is TGTGCCAGTAGGGGACAGGGACCGCAGTATTTT.